This TCR beta chain was sequenced for a study of OX40 agonist ivuxolimab in advanced cancers. Background on the study: Partial responses were observed in three patients, of whom one had hepatocellular carcinoma and two had cutaneous melanoma.

Generated by immunoSEQ multiplex PCR, the TCRdb table keeps only in-frame clones and is missing some. The sample records about 35,000 clones, 80% to 85% being singletons. Study-level findings and limits: Both blood CD4+ and CD8+ T cells showed clonal growth by week 6 at 0.1 to 3.0 mg/kg. Researchers report that CD8+ T cells had, on average, more expanded clones than CD4+.

To note about this clone: The antigen is undetermined.

Trimming pared 8 bases from V and 4 bases from J, leaving 15 bases between. Germline V gene data show CDR1 as MNHNS and CDR2 as SASEGT. The CDR3 is 14 residues long. Sampled blood was obtained at baseline, cycle 4 day 1, and cycle 7 day 1. The rearrangement joins TRBV6-1 to TRBJ1-5; D remains unclear. Material: CD4+ or CD8+ T cells sorted from blood, obtained in a trial of the OX40 agonist ivuxolimab. This TCR was sampled from an adult with an advanced solid tumor such as melanoma, head and neck, liver or kidney cancer. The CDR3, as DNA: TGTGCCAGCCAAAACGGGATCGTAAATCAGCCCCAGCATTTT. It encodes CASQNGIVNQPQHF.